Presented here are 14 T cell receptor beta chains from one specimen sequenced in a study of blood T cell repertoires in COVID-19. Repertoires were generated with immunoSEQ multiplex PCR, while TCRdb's copy carries only in-frame clones and drops some. This repertoire shows hundreds of thousands of clones, approximately 86% found once; its top ten account for about an eighth. Sequencing was performed on peripheral blood. The receptors shown here come from a woman in her seventies with COVID-19, enrolled during active disease.

This clone was observed a few times. This chain links TRBV6-5 with TRBJ2-7; 11 nucleotides match TRBD2. Germline CDR1 and CDR2: MNHEY and SVGAGI. With V trimmed by 6 bases and J by 4 bases, 8 bases remained unmatched. This CDR3 comprises 15 residues. The CDR3, as DNA: TGTGCCAGCAGACAACGACTAGCGGGACGATACGAGCAGTACTTC. Residues: CASRQRLAGRYEQYF.

The chain joins TRBV10-1 to TRBJ2-7; 8 bases match TRBD1. This CDR3 comprises 12 residues. Unmatched junction bases numbered 0, after V lost 6 bases and J lost 2 bases. Germline lookup yields CDR1 WNHNN and CDR2 SYGVQD (reference sequence). The CDR3 DNA sequence: TGCGCCAGCAGGGACAGGGCCTACGAGCAGTACTTC. Protein: CASRDRAYEQYF.

This clone was counted between two and nine times. J is TRBJ1-5 and V is TRBV6-5; D is perhaps TRBD1 (5 bases). Germline V gene data show CDR1 as MNHEY and CDR2 as SVGAGI. Between the trimmed V and J ends, which lost 9 bases and 3 bases, there was a span of 9 bases. There are 12 residues in the CDR3. This CDR3 is CASDRFNQPQHF. Here the CDR3 DNA reads TGTGCCAGTGACAGATTCAATCAGCCCCAGCATTTT.

V gene TRBV12-3 or TRBV12-4 combines with J gene TRBJ1-2; D is possibly TRBD1 (5 bases). V was clipped by 2 bases and J by 8 bases, with 9 bases between them. CDR3 length equals 12 residues. In DNA form, the CDR3 reads TGTGCCAGCAGTTTACTACAGGAGGGCTACACCTTC. Translation gives CASSLLQEGYTF.

The chain links TRBV7-8 to TRBJ2-1, with D perhaps TRBD2 (6 bases). CDR1 is SGHVS and CDR2 is FQNEAQ in the germline V gene. The CDR3 contains 14 residues. Trimming removed 1 base from V and 7 bases from J, with 11 bases in between. The CDR3 coding sequence is TGTGCCAGCAGCTTAGTCGAGACTAGTAATGAGCAGTTCTTC. Protein product: CASSLVETSNEQFF. The full variable domain, completed using reference TRBV7-8 and TRBJ2-1, is GAGVSQSPRYKVAKRGQDVALRCDPISGHVSLFWYQQALGQGPEFLTYFQNEAQLDKSGLPSDRFFAERPEGSVSTLKIQRTQQEDSAVYLCASSLVETSNEQFFGPGTRLTVL.

The chain uses TRBV18 and TRBJ1-1; 9 nucleotides align to TRBD1. Looked up from germline, CDR1 is KGHSH and CDR2 is LQKENI. The CDR3 consists of 14 residues. J was trimmed by 3 bases and V by 5 bases; bases with no gene match: 4. CDR3 DNA: TGTGCCAGCTCATACCGGGACAGGGACACTGAAGCTTTCTTT. It codes for CASSYRDRDTEAFF.

The chain carries TRBV5-6 and TRBJ1-1; TRBD1 matches at 10 bases. Germline CDR1 is SGHDT and CDR2 is YYEEEE. The CDR3 totals 17 residues. After removal of 3 bases from V and 5 bases from J, the junction contained 13 bases not matched to a gene. CDR3: CASSSVMDRGRRTEAFF. CDR3 DNA: TGTGCCAGCAGCTCTGTAATGGACAGGGGGAGAAGGACTGAAGCTTTCTTT. The complete variable domain, with remaining parts taken from reference TRBV5-6 and TRBJ1-1, reads DAGVTQSPTHLIKTRGQQVTLRCSPKSGHDTVSWYQQALGQGPQFIFQYYEEEERQRGNFPDRFSGHQFPNYSSELNVNALLLGDSALYLCASSSVMDRGRRTEAFFGQGTRLTVV.

J is TRBJ2-6 and V is TRBV4-1; D gene uncertain. This CDR3 has 17 residues. Germline V gene lookup returns CDR1 MGHRA and CDR2 YSYEKL. Trimming removed 0 bases from V and 0 bases from J, with 9 bases in between. The CDR3 sequence: CASSQDFAFSGANVLTF. CDR3 DNA sequence: TGCGCCAGCAGCCAAGATTTCGCGTTCTCTGGGGCCAACGTCCTGACTTTC.

The chain is built from TRBV6-4 and TRBJ2-6; 9 positions match TRBD1. The CDR3 loop spans 17 amino acids. After removal of 6 bases from V and 0 bases from J, the junction contained 6 bases not matched to a gene. Looked up from germline, CDR1 is MRHNA and CDR2 is SNTAGT. The CDR3 DNA sequence: TGTGCCAGCAGGGGACAGGGTCGGATCTCTGGGGCCAACGTCCTGACTTTC. This translates into CASRGQGRISGANVLTF.

The V call is TRBV6-5, the J call TRBJ1-1; D ambiguous. The CDR3 totals 13 residues. The V gene lost 4 bases and the J gene lost 0 bases, with 6 bases spanning the gap. The germline gives CDR1 MNHEY, CDR2 SVGAGI. The CDR3 bases are TGTGCCAGCAGTTCTATATTGAACACTGAAGCTTTCTTT. It specifies CASSSILNTEAFF.

This sequence joins TRBV6-2 or TRBV6-3 and TRBJ1-2, with TRBD1 matching over 8 bases. The trim removed 6 bases at V and 4 bases at J, leaving 1 base unmatched. CDR3 length equals 12 residues. The germline V gene encodes CDR1 MNHEY and CDR2 SVGEGT. CDR3 nucleotides: TGTGCCAGCAGCGGACAGGGCTATGGCTACACCTTC. It encodes CASSGQGYGYTF.

The genes are TRBV7-9 and TRBJ2-7, with 10 positions matching TRBD1. V trimming: 5 bases; J trimming: 6 bases; junction bases outside the gene matches: 7. This CDR3 has 14 residues. Germline values: CDR1 SEHNR, CDR2 FQNEAQ (reference sequence). Here the CDR3 DNA reads TGTGCCAGCAGCACCAGACAGGGGGCGGGCGAGCAGTACTTC. Amino acids: CASSTRQGAGEQYF.

The V gene is TRBV18, the J gene TRBJ1-5; tentative D call: TRBD1 (6 bases). Deletions cut 4 bases from V and 0 bases from J, with 7 bases between. Germline CDR1 is KGHSH and CDR2 is LQKENI. This CDR3 is built from 14 residues. The CDR3 protein is CASSLGASNQPQHF. CDR3 DNA sequence: TGTGCCAGCTCACTGGGGGCTAGCAATCAGCCCCAGCATTTT.

The V call is TRBV12-5, the J call TRBJ1-1; no clear D gene. Germline CDR1 LGHNT, CDR2 FRNRAP. CDR3 length equals 11 residues. Deletions cut 5 bases from V and 7 bases from J, with 8 bases between. CDR3 sequence: CASGQTYEAFF. CDR3 nucleotides: TGTGCTAGTGGTCAGACATATGAAGCTTTCTTT.